The next 24 T cell receptor beta chains were all read from a single sample in a study of breast tumors, draining lymph nodes, adjacent tissues (dated by TCRdb to about 2016). The library came from multiplex PCR. The run used an Illumina HiSeq 2000. TCRdb ran its own pipeline on the public reads, namely fastp trimming at Q25 and MiXCR clone calling, and kept in-frame beta chains. One record per CDR3 amino acid sequence lists the most common genes and DNA. Within this sample are tens of thousands of distinct CDR3 sequences, with roughly three fifths of them counted one time only. The ten largest account for roughly 21% of the sample. Sequenced material: tumor-adjacent breast tissue. The origin of the receptors is a female donor with breast cancer. Some clones in this sample may be carry-over from other donors' samples.

This clonotype has at least ten counts. The chain combines TRBV6-5 with TRBJ2-3, with 8 nucleotides matching TRBD2. The CDR3 has 15 amino acids. Germline V CDR1 and CDR2: MNHEY, SVGAGI. V lost 4 bases, J lost 0 bases, and 3 bases stayed unmatched. The CDR3 sequence is CASSLAGMSTDTQYF. The CDR3 nucleotides are TGTGCCAGCAGTTTAGCGGGGATGAGCACAGATACGCAGTATTTT.

The rearrangement joins TRBV5-1 to TRBJ1-2, with TRBD1 identical over 10 bases. The CDR3 has 15 residues. From germline, CDR1 is SGHRS and CDR2 YFSETQ. Trimming removed 3 bases from V and 6 bases from J; junction bases left unmatched: 8. The CDR3 DNA reads TGCGCCAGCAGCTCAACCGGGACAGGGGTGGATGGCTACACCTTC. As protein: CASSSTGTGVDGYTF. Using reference TRBV5-1 and TRBJ1-2 for the parts outside the CDR3, the full variable domain is KAGVTQTPRYLIKTRGQQVTLSCSPISGHRSVSWYQQTPGQGLQFLFEYFSETQRNKGNFPGRFSGRQFSNSRSEMNVSTLELGDSALYLCASSSTGTGVDGYTFGSGTRLTVV.

With regard to this clonotype: The DNA is left out, because the CDR3 cannot be placed on it with certainty; the CDR3 is given as TCRdb lists it. CDR3 residues: CSIYLCSVQEGGQGFNEKLFF. This rearrangement joins TRBV29-1 to TRBJ1-4; TRBD1 is the table's D call, not checked against the DNA. Germline lookup yields CDR1 SQVTM and CDR2 ANQGSEA. The CDR3 sequence runs 21 residues, both termini included.

This chain links TRBV30 with TRBJ2-3; no clear D gene. The CDR3 totals 14 residues. Looked up from germline, CDR1 is GTSNPN and CDR2 is SVGIG (reference sequence). The V gene lost 0 bases and the J gene lost 0 bases, with 7 bases spanning the gap. CDR3 in DNA: TGTGCCTGGAGTGTCCTGATGAGCACAGATACGCAGTATTTT. Protein product: CAWSVLMSTDTQYF.

There are many counts of this clonotype. The chain recombines TRBV6-5 with TRBJ2-2, with D possibly called TRBD1 or TRBD2 (5 bases each). CDR1 and CDR2 from the germline V gene are MNHEY and SVGAGI. Trimming shortened V by 1 base and J by 7 bases, and 7 bases separated the two germline ends. The CDR3 totals 13 residues. The CDR3 DNA reads TGTGCCAGCAGTTACTTGGGGGTCGGGGAGCTGTTTTTT. Its protein product is CASSYLGVGELFF.

This chain links TRBV7-9 with TRBJ1-2; D uncertain. Germline CDR1 and CDR2: SEHNR and FQNEAQ (reference sequence). The CDR3 runs to 13 residues. V was shortened by 2 bases and J by 6 bases, with 10 bases between the two germline ends. This CDR3 is CASSLRGIDGYTF. In DNA, the CDR3 is TGTGCCAGCAGCTTAAGAGGGATTGATGGCTACACCTTC.

At least ten counts were recorded for this clonotype. The J gene is TRBJ2-3, the V gene TRBV4-1; 14 bases line up with TRBD2. Germline-derived CDR1 and CDR2 are MGHRA and YSYEKL. V lost 0 bases to trimming and J lost 2 bases; unmatched junction nucleotides: 7. The CDR3 contains 19 residues. The CDR3 loop reads CASSQEGLAGVDPTDTQYF. As DNA, the CDR3 is TGCGCCAGCAGCCAAGAGGGACTAGCGGGAGTGGACCCCACAGATACGCAGTATTTT.

The chain joins TRBV12-3 or TRBV12-4 to TRBJ1-5, with 8 bases matching TRBD1. This CDR3 comprises 15 residues. J lost 6 bases, V lost 4 bases, and 8 bases had no gene match. The CDR3 DNA follows: TGTGCCAGCAGTTGGGCGACAGGGGCAGGTCAGCCCCAGCATTTT. It codes for CASSWATGAGQPQHF.

This clonotype was recorded many times. The chain has TRBV18 and TRBJ2-5; D gene unclear. The V and J ends lost 3 bases and 5 bases respectively, with 16 bases between them. The length of the CDR3 is 15 residues. The germline gives CDR1 KGHSH, CDR2 LQKENI. In DNA form, the CDR3 reads TGTGCCAGCTCACCTTCGACCCTCGTCGGGGAGACCCAGTACTTC. Translating gives CASSPSTLVGETQYF.

Turning to this clonotype: This CDR3 fails to terminate in the conserved phenylalanine or tryptophan, so it likely reflects a read error. No DNA is shown, since the ends of the CDR3 on it are uncertain; the CDR3 is the one TCRdb lists. This chain connects TRBV19 to TRBJ2-7. The CDR3 region is 17 residues in length, termini included. Germline lookup yields CDR1 LNHDA and CDR2 SQIVND (reference sequence). The CDR3 reads CASSIKGTSGAPYEQSL.

The rearrangement uses TRBV7-2 and TRBJ2-7, with 15 bases lining up with TRBD2. Losses at the gene ends were 4 bases for V and 0 bases for J; bases not matched to a gene: 1. The CDR3 length is 16 residues. In germline, CDR1 is SGHTA, CDR2 FQGNSA. CDR3 nucleotide sequence: TGTGCCAGCAGCTCGGGACTAGCGGGGGGCTCCTACGAGCAGTACTTC. Translated, it gives CASSSGLAGGSYEQYF.

The chain links TRBV11-2 to TRBJ2-7; D unresolved. Trimming shortened V by 5 bases and J by 3 bases, and 11 bases separated the two germline ends. CDR3 length: 13 amino acids. Per germline, CDR1 SGHAT and CDR2 FQNNGV. Written as DNA, the CDR3 is TGTGCCAGCAGCGCGGTAATTCGCTACGAGCAGTACTTC. Protein product: CASSAVIRYEQYF.

The chain recombines TRBV25-1 with TRBJ1-3; weak D call: TRBD1 (5 bases). The CDR3 sequence is 15 residues long. Germline-derived CDR1 and CDR2 are MGHDK and SYGVNS. With 4 bases removed from V and 1 base from J, the gap between germline ends came to 11 bases. The CDR3 spells CASSGGHFSGNTIYF. Here the CDR3 DNA reads TGTGCCAGCAGTGGCGGACACTTTTCTGGAAACACCATATATTTT.

This chain joins TRBV2 and TRBJ1-2; no reliable D call. CDR1 SNHLY and CDR2 FYNNEI come from the germline V gene. The germline V and J ends were trimmed by 3 bases and 12 bases, with 17 bases remaining between them. This CDR3 has 13 amino acids. CDR3 nucleotides: TGTGCCAGCAGTGATCACGCTACGCACCAAGACACCTTC. Amino acids: CASSDHATHQDTF.

Remarks on this clonotype: A much bigger clone sits one base away, suggesting this may be a read error. Since no conserved phenylalanine or tryptophan closes the CDR3, a read error is the likely cause. The chain joins TRBV7-8 to TRBJ1-1, with unresolved D. V dropped 4 bases and J dropped 5 bases, with 11 bases sitting between them. This CDR3 contains 13 residues. CDR1 SGHVS and CDR2 FQNEAQ come from the germline V gene. CDR3 region: CASSSFRETEAFL. CDR3 sequence (DNA): TGTGCCAGCAGCTCATTTCGGGAAACTGAAGCTTTCCTT.

This clonotype qualifies as medium-sized. The chain carries TRBV12-3 or TRBV12-4 and TRBJ2-3; 7 bases are shared with TRBD2. The CDR3 consists of 13 residues. The J segment lost 3 bases and the V segment lost 7 bases, leaving 4 bases of the junction unmatched. The CDR3 region is CASTLGGTDTQYF. CDR3 bases: TGTGCCAGCACCCTGGGGGGGACAGATACGCAGTATTTT.

The rearrangement uses TRBV20-1 and TRBJ1-2; tentative D call: TRBD1 (5 bases). The ends were cut back, 0 bases at V and 7 bases at J, with 18 bases in the middle. The germline gives CDR1 DFQATT, CDR2 SNEGSKA (reference sequence). The CDR3 contains 15 residues. CDR3 region: CSARDPTALGGGYTF. CDR3 in DNA: TGCAGTGCTAGAGACCCGACCGCCCTGGGGGGTGGCTACACCTTC.

The J gene is TRBJ1-1, the V gene TRBV10-1; D is ambiguous. The CDR3 loop spans 13 amino acids. V lost 1 base and J lost 0, with 3 bases in between. Germline V gives CDR1 WNHNN, CDR2 SYGVQD (reference sequence). This chain's CDR3 is CASSELLNTEAFF. In DNA form, the CDR3 reads TGCGCCAGCAGTGAGTTGTTGAACACTGAAGCTTTCTTT.

V gene TRBV4-3 combines with J gene TRBJ2-7; 7 bases agree with TRBD1. Germline CDR1 and CDR2: LGHNA and YSLEER. The CDR3 is made up of 15 amino acids. V trimming: 6 bases; J trimming: 2 bases; junction bases outside the gene matches: 10. The CDR3 protein is CASRPYRDSPYEQYF. Here the CDR3 DNA reads TGCGCCAGCAGACCGTATCGGGACAGTCCCTACGAGCAGTACTTC.

This clonotype is categorized as medium-sized. This chain connects TRBV24-1 to TRBJ1-4; TRBD1 might be the D (5 bases). V was trimmed by 4 bases and J by 8 bases, leaving 13 bases between them. Germline V CDR1 and CDR2: KGHDR, SFDVKD. The CDR3 is made up of 14 amino acids. In DNA form, the CDR3 reads TGTGCCACCAGTGAGGGGACCGTGGAGGAAAAACTGTTTTTT. As protein: CATSEGTVEEKLFF.

The rearrangement uses TRBV5-1 and TRBJ2-1, with 11 nucleotides matching TRBD2. Germline trimming cut 3 bases from V and 8 bases from J; bases unmatched to any gene: 13. Looked up from germline, CDR1 is SGHRS and CDR2 is YFSETQ. The CDR3 has 17 residues. The CDR3 region is CASSSIAGGPSADEQFF. CDR3 nucleotides: TGCGCCAGCAGCTCCATAGCGGGAGGGCCCTCAGCGGATGAGCAGTTCTTC.

This clonotype has a count of ten or more. V gene TRBV5-1 combines with J gene TRBJ2-5; D gene unclear. V lost 2 bases to trimming and J lost 5 bases, with 16 bases between them. The CDR3 is 15 residues long. Germline V gene sequence: CDR1 SGHRS, CDR2 YFSETQ. The CDR3 spells CASSFRRRFHETQYF. The DNA of the CDR3 is TGCGCCAGCAGCTTTCGTAGACGTTTCCACGAGACCCAGTACTTC.

Concerning this clonotype: The CDR3 end shows no conserved phenylalanine or tryptophan, and so a read error is likely. It is unclear where the CDR3 begins or ends on the DNA, so no DNA is shown, and the CDR3 is as TCRdb lists it. The V call is TRBV7-2, the J call TRBJ1-2; the D call TRBD1 from the table was never checked on the DNA. The CDR3 contains 14 residues when both ends are counted. The V gene's germline CDR1 is SGHTA and CDR2 FQGNSA. The CDR3 spells CASSLNTGGGGYPL.

This chain links TRBV6-6 with TRBJ1-6; maybe TRBD1 (6 bases). This CDR3 region has 14 residues. V lost 6 bases and J 5 bases, leaving 11 bases between the germline ends. CDR1 is MNHNY and CDR2 is SVGAGI in the germline V gene (reference sequence). This chain's CDR3 is CASRADSNNSPLHF. CDR3 sequence (DNA): TGTGCCAGCAGAGCGGACAGCAATAATTCACCCCTCCACTTT.